This T cell receptor beta chain was found in a study of response to subunit inactivated influenza vaccine. Whole-study findings and limits: Seasonal influenza vaccination, on each occasion, was suggested by the authors to recruit few new T cells.

The CDR3 has 16 residues. Trimming removed 3 bases from V and 2 bases from J, with 13 bases in between. In germline, CDR1 is SGHAT, CDR2 FQNNGV. TCRdb itself ran the RT-PCR reads through MiXCR, one entry per CDR3 protein. This table has hundreds of thousands of distinct CDR3 sequences, approximately 15% appearing once. Concerning this clonotype itself: Its antigen is still unknown.

The specimen comprised PBMCs from blood, sampled 14 days before vaccination. This TCR was sampled from a man in his fifties or sixties who received an inactivated influenza vaccine. The rearrangement joins TRBV11-2 to TRBJ2-2, with D unclear. The CDR3 here is CASSLEIRGNTGELFF. The CDR3 coding sequence is TGTGCCAGCAGCTTGGAGATACGCGGTAACACCGGGGAGCTGTTTTTT.